A selection of T cell receptor beta chains follows, all from one sample in a study of T cell responses to AZD1222 COVID-19 vaccine. Method: immunoSEQ multiplex PCR; TCRdb's copy keeps in-frame clones and lacks some. The data show 150,000 to 180,000 clones, 90% seen once. The specimen was peripheral blood, collected on day 0 of AZD1222 vaccination. The receptors originated from an adult in good health. CDR3s include the opening cysteine and the closing phenylalanine or tryptophan. The order of the fields is CDR3 protein, CDR3 DNA, clone size, CDR3 length, V gene, J gene, D gene. The D gene is left open where the match is weak. Size is omitted from some rows. Given values are once, few, many or a class for expanded clones.

CDR3aa: CASSFRRSSGNTIYF
CDR3nt: TGTGCCAGCAGCTTTCGCAGGAGCTCTGGAAACACCATATATTTT
abundance: NA
len: 15
v_gene: TRBV11-3
j_gene: TRBJ1-3
d_gene: NA

CDR3aa: CASSGTRGQPQHF
CDR3nt: TGTGCCAGCAGTGGGACAAGGGGTCAGCCCCAGCATTTT
abundance: NA
len: 13
v_gene: TRBV2
j_gene: TRBJ1-5
d_gene: NA

CDR3aa: CASSLAGTYGYTF
CDR3nt: TGTGCCAGCAGCTTAGCAGGGACCTATGGCTACACCTTC
abundance: NA
len: 13
v_gene: TRBV7-2
j_gene: TRBJ1-2
d_gene: NA

CDR3aa: CASSQEGSSSPLHF
CDR3nt: TGTGCCAGCAGCCAAGAGGGCTCGAGTTCACCCCTCCACTTT
abundance: NA
len: 14
v_gene: TRBV14
j_gene: TRBJ1-6
d_gene: NA

CDR3aa: CASSLAQFSSGNTIYF
CDR3nt: TGCGCCAGCAGCTTGGCACAGTTTAGCTCTGGAAACACCATATATTTT
abundance: NA
len: 16
v_gene: TRBV5-1
j_gene: TRBJ1-3
d_gene: NA

CDR3aa: CATSRDVRGEGYTF
CDR3nt: TGTGCCACCAGCAGAGATGTTAGGGGTGAAGGCTACACCTTC
abundance: once
len: 14
v_gene: TRBV15
j_gene: TRBJ1-2
d_gene: NA

CDR3aa: CASSFRQGSTDTQYF
CDR3nt: TGTGCCAGCAGCTTTCGACAGGGGAGCACAGATACGCAGTATTTT
abundance: NA
len: 15
v_gene: TRBV13
j_gene: TRBJ2-3
d_gene: TRBD1

CDR3aa: CASSLGLAGSEAQYF
CDR3nt: TGCGCCAGCAGCTTGGGACTAGCGGGGAGTGAAGCGCAGTATTTT
abundance: NA
len: 15
v_gene: TRBV5-1
j_gene: TRBJ2-3
d_gene: TRBD2

CDR3aa: CASSYRGDQPQHF
CDR3nt: TGTGCCAGCAGTTACCGAGGGGATCAGCCCCAGCATTTT
abundance: once
len: 13
v_gene: TRBV6-5
j_gene: TRBJ1-5
d_gene: NA

CDR3aa: CAWSDREGSSNEKLFF
CDR3nt: TGTGCCTGGAGCGACCGAGAGGGGTCTAGCAATGAAAAACTGTTTTTT
abundance: NA
len: 16
v_gene: TRBV30
j_gene: TRBJ1-4
d_gene: NA

CDR3aa: CASTHVGVDYGYTF
CDR3nt: TGTGCCAGCACCCACGTGGGGGTGGACTATGGCTACACCTTC
abundance: NA
len: 14
v_gene: TRBV6-5
j_gene: TRBJ1-2
d_gene: NA

CDR3aa: CASSSRQSLGEEQYF
CDR3nt: TGTGCCAGCAGCTCCCGACAGTCCCTCGGGGAGGAGCAGTACTTC
abundance: NA
len: 15
v_gene: TRBV9
j_gene: TRBJ2-7
d_gene: NA

CDR3aa: CASSIMPTPLNTEAFF
CDR3nt: TGTGCCAGTAGTATAATGCCGACACCTTTGAACACTGAAGCTTTCTTT
abundance: few
len: 16
v_gene: TRBV19
j_gene: TRBJ1-1
d_gene: NA

CDR3aa: CASSPRTGYRNTIYF
CDR3nt: TGTGCCAGTAGTCCACGGACAGGGTATAGAAACACCATATATTTT
abundance: NA
len: 15
v_gene: TRBV19
j_gene: TRBJ1-3
d_gene: TRBD1

CDR3aa: CSVARQGREKLFF
CDR3nt: TGCAGCGTTGCCAGACAGGGAAGGGAAAAACTGTTTTTT
abundance: NA
len: 13
v_gene: TRBV29-1
j_gene: TRBJ1-4
d_gene: TRBD1

CDR3aa: CASSLQDLDTQYF
CDR3nt: TGTGCCAGCAGCTTACAGGACCTAGATACGCAGTATTTT
abundance: NA
len: 13
v_gene: TRBV7-3
j_gene: TRBJ2-3
d_gene: NA

CDR3aa: CASSPHGRGNQPQHF
CDR3nt: TGTGCCAGCAGCCCCCACGGGCGCGGCAATCAGCCCCAGCATTTT
abundance: NA
len: 15
v_gene: TRBV7-8
j_gene: TRBJ1-5
d_gene: NA

CDR3aa: CASSLGGAAMAKNIQYF
CDR3nt: TGCGCCAGCAGCTTGGGAGGGGCGGCGATGGCCAAAAACATTCAGTACTTC
abundance: NA
len: 17
v_gene: TRBV5-1
j_gene: TRBJ2-4
d_gene: NA

CDR3aa: CAKTAGSPAQGKTQYF
CDR3nt: TGTGCCAAGACAGCGGGTAGCCCTGCCCAAGGTAAGACCCAGTACTTC
abundance: NA
len: 16
v_gene: TRBV9
j_gene: TRBJ2-5
d_gene: NA

CDR3aa: CASSFVGGGGNTGELFF
CDR3nt: TGTGCCAGCAGCTTTGTCGGCGGAGGGGGCAACACCGGGGAGCTGTTTTTT
abundance: NA
len: 17
v_gene: TRBV7-8
j_gene: TRBJ2-2
d_gene: NA

CDR3aa: CASSQSGFYSNQPQHF
CDR3nt: TGTGCCAGCAGCCAGTCGGGGTTCTATAGCAATCAGCCCCAGCATTTT
abundance: NA
len: 16
v_gene: TRBV5-5
j_gene: TRBJ1-5
d_gene: NA

CDR3aa: CASSPESVAGNTEAFF
CDR3nt: TGTGCCAGCAGCCCCGAGAGTGTGGCCGGGAACACTGAAGCTTTCTTT
abundance: NA
len: 16
v_gene: TRBV3-1/TRBV3-2
j_gene: TRBJ1-1
d_gene: NA

CDR3aa: CASSPESGVYEQYF
CDR3nt: TGTGCCAGCTCACCAGAATCCGGCGTCTACGAGCAGTACTTC
abundance: NA
len: 14
v_gene: TRBV18
j_gene: TRBJ2-7
d_gene: NA

CDR3aa: CATSEVPENQPQHF
CDR3nt: TGTGCCACCAGCGAGGTTCCGGAAAATCAGCCCCAGCATTTT
abundance: NA
len: 14
v_gene: TRBV15
j_gene: TRBJ1-5
d_gene: NA

CDR3aa: CASSIAGGTYEQYF
CDR3nt: TGTGCCAGCAGCATAGCGGGGGGGACTTACGAGCAGTACTTC
abundance: NA
len: 14
v_gene: TRBV6-2/TRBV6-3
j_gene: TRBJ2-7
d_gene: TRBD2

CDR3aa: CASSSLAGAGNTGELFF
CDR3nt: TGTGCCAGCTCAAGCCTAGCGGGGGCCGGAAACACCGGGGAGCTGTTTTTT
abundance: NA
len: 17
v_gene: TRBV18
j_gene: TRBJ2-2
d_gene: TRBD2

CDR3aa: CAWSFPVGTASMGYTF
CDR3nt: TGTGCCTGGAGCTTCCCGGTGGGGACAGCTTCTATGGGCTACACCTTC
abundance: NA
len: 16
v_gene: TRBV30
j_gene: TRBJ1-2
d_gene: TRBD1

CDR3aa: CASSFRTGGGNEQFF
CDR3nt: TGCGCCAGCAGCTTTCGGACAGGGGGAGGGAATGAGCAGTTCTTC
abundance: NA
len: 15
v_gene: TRBV5-1
j_gene: TRBJ2-1
d_gene: TRBD1

CDR3aa: CSAKGDEKLFF
CDR3nt: TGCAGTGCTAAAGGAGACGAAAAACTGTTTTTT
abundance: NA
len: 11
v_gene: TRBV20-1
j_gene: TRBJ1-4
d_gene: NA

CDR3aa: CAISSGGTSYNEQFF
CDR3nt: TGTGCCATCAGCTCAGGGGGAACCTCCTACAATGAGCAGTTCTTC
abundance: NA
len: 15
v_gene: TRBV10-3
j_gene: TRBJ2-1
d_gene: TRBD1

CDR3aa: CSVAVWGTGNADTQYF
CDR3nt: TGCAGCGTCGCCGTTTGGGGGACAGGGAATGCAGATACGCAGTATTTT
abundance: NA
len: 16
v_gene: TRBV29-1
j_gene: TRBJ2-3
d_gene: TRBD1

CDR3aa: CASSFSQGAGNSPLHF
CDR3nt: TGCGCCAGCAGCTTCTCACAGGGCGCGGGAAATTCACCCCTCCACTTT
abundance: NA
len: 16
v_gene: TRBV5-1
j_gene: TRBJ1-6
d_gene: NA

CDR3aa: CATSSRGVNTEAFF
CDR3nt: TGTGCCACCAGCAGTCGGGGGGTGAACACTGAAGCTTTCTTT
abundance: once
len: 14
v_gene: TRBV15
j_gene: TRBJ1-1
d_gene: NA

CDR3aa: CAISESGGDQPQHF
CDR3nt: TGTGCCATCAGTGAGTCTGGGGGGGATCAGCCCCAGCATTTT
abundance: NA
len: 14
v_gene: TRBV10-3
j_gene: TRBJ1-5
d_gene: NA

CDR3aa: CASTPRQRGTNEKLFF
CDR3nt: TGTGCCAGCACCCCGCGACAGAGAGGGACTAATGAAAAACTGTTTTTT
abundance: NA
len: 16
v_gene: TRBV7-6
j_gene: TRBJ1-4
d_gene: NA

CDR3aa: CATSDEQAGAVDTQYF
CDR3nt: TGTGCCACCAGTGATGAACAAGCGGGAGCGGTAGATACGCAGTATTTT
abundance: NA
len: 16
v_gene: TRBV24-1
j_gene: TRBJ2-3
d_gene: TRBD2

CDR3aa: CASSARAFGYTF
CDR3nt: TGTGCCAGCAGCGCCCGGGCCTTTGGCTACACCTTC
abundance: NA
len: 12
v_gene: TRBV9
j_gene: TRBJ1-2
d_gene: NA

CDR3aa: CASSYFGTPDTGELFF
CDR3nt: TGTGCCAGCAGTTACTTTGGGACACCGGACACCGGGGAGCTGTTTTTT
abundance: NA
len: 16
v_gene: TRBV6-5
j_gene: TRBJ2-2
d_gene: NA

CDR3aa: CATSRGVVGGNEQFF
CDR3nt: TGTGCCACCAGCAGAGGGGTCGTAGGTGGCAATGAGCAGTTCTTC
abundance: NA
len: 15
v_gene: TRBV15
j_gene: TRBJ2-1
d_gene: NA

CDR3aa: CSVGTGGRNEKLFF
CDR3nt: TGCAGCGTAGGGACAGGGGGACGAAATGAAAAACTGTTTTTT
abundance: NA
len: 14
v_gene: TRBV29-1
j_gene: TRBJ1-4
d_gene: TRBD1

CDR3aa: CASRHLTDTQYF
CDR3nt: TGTGCCAGCAGACACCTCACAGATACGCAGTATTTT
abundance: once
len: 12
v_gene: TRBV6-5
j_gene: TRBJ2-3
d_gene: NA

CDR3aa: CASRQGVRQPQHF
CDR3nt: TGTGCCAGCAGACAGGGGGTGAGGCAGCCCCAGCATTTT
abundance: NA
len: 13
v_gene: TRBV19
j_gene: TRBJ1-5
d_gene: TRBD1

CDR3aa: CASSVAQGGRGETQYF
CDR3nt: TGTGCCAGCAGCGTAGCTCAAGGAGGGCGCGGAGAGACCCAGTACTTC
abundance: NA
len: 16
v_gene: TRBV9
j_gene: TRBJ2-5
d_gene: NA

CDR3aa: CATSGGRGVVKDEQFF
CDR3nt: TGTGCCACCAGCGGAGGCAGGGGGGTAGTGAAGGATGAGCAGTTCTTC
abundance: NA
len: 16
v_gene: TRBV15
j_gene: TRBJ2-1
d_gene: NA

CDR3aa: CASSLYRDGNSPLHF
CDR3nt: TGTGCCAGCAGCTTGTACAGGGACGGAAATTCACCCCTCCACTTT
abundance: few
len: 15
v_gene: TRBV7-9
j_gene: TRBJ1-6
d_gene: NA

CDR3aa: CAIGVDATNEKLFF
CDR3nt: TGTGCCATCGGCGTGGATGCAACTAATGAAAAACTGTTTTTT
abundance: NA
len: 14
v_gene: TRBV10-3
j_gene: TRBJ1-4
d_gene: NA

CDR3aa: CANRGREGTEAFF
CDR3nt: TGTGCCAACCGGGGACGGGAGGGTACTGAAGCTTTCTTT
abundance: NA
len: 13
v_gene: TRBV6-6
j_gene: TRBJ1-1
d_gene: NA

CDR3aa: CASSLLATRQLVGASYNEQFF
CDR3nt: TGTGCCAGCAGCTTATTAGCAACCCGGCAGTTGGTGGGGGCCTCATACAATGAGCAGTTCTTC
abundance: NA
len: 21
v_gene: TRBV12-1
j_gene: TRBJ2-1
d_gene: NA

CDR3aa: CASSPTGETQYF
CDR3nt: TGTGCCAGCAGTCCGACTGGGGAGACCCAGTACTTC
abundance: NA
len: 12
v_gene: TRBV9
j_gene: TRBJ2-5
d_gene: NA

CDR3aa: CASSELLEETQYF
CDR3nt: TGTGCCAGCAGTGAATTACTAGAAGAGACCCAGTACTTC
abundance: NA
len: 13
v_gene: TRBV2
j_gene: TRBJ2-5
d_gene: NA

CDR3aa: CASSSGGSYEQYF
CDR3nt: TGTGCCAGCAGCTCTGGGGGTTCCTACGAGCAGTACTTC
abundance: NA
len: 13
v_gene: TRBV7-6
j_gene: TRBJ2-7
d_gene: NA

CDR3aa: CASSSLGQVGSPLHF
CDR3nt: TGTGCCAGCAGCTCCCTAGGGCAAGTGGGTTCACCCCTCCACTTT
abundance: NA
len: 15
v_gene: TRBV27
j_gene: TRBJ1-6
d_gene: NA

CDR3aa: CASSINRQYYGYTF
CDR3nt: TGTGCCAGCAGCATCAATCGGCAATACTATGGCTACACCTTC
abundance: NA
len: 14
v_gene: TRBV7-2
j_gene: TRBJ1-2
d_gene: NA

CDR3aa: CASSLGSGGYNEQFF
CDR3nt: TGTGCCAGCAGCTTAGGTAGCGGGGGCTACAATGAGCAGTTCTTC
abundance: NA
len: 15
v_gene: TRBV7-9
j_gene: TRBJ2-1
d_gene: TRBD2

CDR3aa: CASTPTSGGAEDTQYF
CDR3nt: TGTGCCAGCACCCCGACTAGCGGGGGGGCGGAAGATACGCAGTATTTT
abundance: NA
len: 16
v_gene: TRBV2
j_gene: TRBJ2-3
d_gene: TRBD2